Sequencing of this TCR beta chain was carried out in a study of Ad26.COV2.S vaccination and SARS-CoV-2 variants. V lost 2 bases and J lost 7, with 5 bases in between. Germline values: CDR1 SGHDN, CDR2 FVKESK. The CDR3 contains 11 residues. Clones were read by immunoSEQ multiplex PCR, and TCRdb kept only the in-frame ones, dropping some. The sample has some 460,000 clones, 89% seen once. Treatment of the sample: roughly 20 received Ad26.COV2.S at low or high dose, single or two shots; 5 received placebo; per-sample allocation not given. The investigators took samples on day 63 after the first vaccine or placebo injection.

The gene calls are TRBV14 and TRBJ1-1; D remains ambiguous. The material sequenced was peripheral blood, taken in a trial of Ad26.COV2.S vaccine versus placebo. The sequence was collected from a person between 18 and 60 years old who received the Ad26.COV2.S COVID-19 vaccine or a placebo. The chain's CDR3 is CASSQSYEAFF. CDR3 coding DNA: TGTGCCAGCAGCCAATCTTATGAAGCTTTCTTT.